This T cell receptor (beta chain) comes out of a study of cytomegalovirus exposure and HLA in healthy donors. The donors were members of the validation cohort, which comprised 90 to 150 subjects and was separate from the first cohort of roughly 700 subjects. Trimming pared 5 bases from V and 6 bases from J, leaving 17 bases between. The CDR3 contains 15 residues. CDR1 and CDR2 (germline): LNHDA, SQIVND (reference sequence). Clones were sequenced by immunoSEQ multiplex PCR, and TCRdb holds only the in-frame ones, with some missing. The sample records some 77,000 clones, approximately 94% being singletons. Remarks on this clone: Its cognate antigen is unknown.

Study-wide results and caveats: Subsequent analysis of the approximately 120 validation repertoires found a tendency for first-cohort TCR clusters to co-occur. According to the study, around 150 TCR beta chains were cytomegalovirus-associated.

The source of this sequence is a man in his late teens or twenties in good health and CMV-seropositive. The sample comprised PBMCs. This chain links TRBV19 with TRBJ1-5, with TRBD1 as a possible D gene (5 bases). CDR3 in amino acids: CASSPQVGAAQPQHF. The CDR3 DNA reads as TGTGCCAGTAGTCCCCAGGTAGGGGCTGCTCAGCCCCAGCATTTT.